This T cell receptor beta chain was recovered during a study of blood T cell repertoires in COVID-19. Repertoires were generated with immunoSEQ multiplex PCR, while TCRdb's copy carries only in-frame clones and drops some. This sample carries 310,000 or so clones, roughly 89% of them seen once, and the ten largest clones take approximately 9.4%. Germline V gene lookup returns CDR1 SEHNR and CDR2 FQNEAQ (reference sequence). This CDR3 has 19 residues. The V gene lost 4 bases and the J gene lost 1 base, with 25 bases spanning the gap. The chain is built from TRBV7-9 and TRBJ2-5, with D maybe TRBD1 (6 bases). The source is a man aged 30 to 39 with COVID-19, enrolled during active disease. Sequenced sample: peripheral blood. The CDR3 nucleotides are TGTGCCAGCAGCTCCTACCTCTCCCGACAGGAAGGGGGCCAAGAGACCCAGTACTTC. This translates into CASSSYLSRQEGGQETQYF.